This passage covers 31 T cell receptor beta chains from one sample sequenced in a study of blood T cell repertoires in COVID-19. Assay used: immunoSEQ multiplex PCR; TCRdb lists only in-frame clones, some missing. The sample comprises about 70,000 clones, approximately 90% of which are singletons, and less than 4% rests with the top ten. The sequenced material came from peripheral blood. Source of these receptors: a man between 65 and 85 years old with active COVID-19.

V and J are TRBV29-1 and TRBJ2-1, with D unclear. The CDR3 has 11 residues. Germline V CDR1 and CDR2: SQVTM, ANQGSEA. Trimming pared 7 bases from V and 8 bases from J, leaving 12 bases between. In DNA, the CDR3 is TGCAGCGCCCACGCCAACTATGAGCAGTTCTTC. It yields the protein CSAHANYEQFF.

The chain links TRBV6-5 to TRBJ1-2; perhaps TRBD1 as D (5 bases). This CDR3 has 16 amino acids. The germline V gene encodes CDR1 MNHEY and CDR2 SVGAGI. V gave up 0 bases and J gave up 1 base, with 12 bases separating them. CDR3 loop: CASSYSGGDVNYGYTF. For the CDR3, the DNA is TGTGCCAGCAGTTACTCGGGGGGGGACGTTAACTATGGCTACACCTTC.

This clone has only a few counts. The V and J genes are TRBV5-4 and TRBJ2-7, with 11 bases matching TRBD2. J gave up 2 bases and V 0 bases, and 1 base lay outside the gene matches. This CDR3 contains 15 residues. Germline lookup yields CDR1 SGHNT and CDR2 YYREEE (reference sequence). In DNA, the CDR3 is TGTGCCAGCAGCTTGGTTAGCGGGAGGGCCTACGAGCAGTACTTC. Translating it yields CASSLVSGRAYEQYF.

This clone came up once. J is TRBJ1-6 and V is TRBV21-1; the DNA was not used to check the table's D call, TRBD1. TRBV21-1 is a documented pseudogene. This CDR3 is 17 amino acids long. The CDR3 DNA sequence: TGTGCCAGCAGCAAAGTGAAGTGGGACAGTCATAATTCACCCCTCCACTTT. Translating gives CASSKVKWDSHNSPLHF.

The chain combines TRBV5-4 with TRBJ2-7; D remains unclear. Germline CDR1 SGHNT, CDR2 YYREEE (reference sequence). Trimming stripped 0 bases from V and 2 bases from J, with 9 bases between. This CDR3 has 14 amino acids. The CDR3 coding sequence is TGTGCCAGCAGCTTGGGCCCCCAGGCCTACGAGCAGTACTTC. Translated: CASSLGPQAYEQYF.

V usage is TRBV5-4 and J usage is TRBJ2-5; 16 positions agree with TRBD2. CDR1 SGHNT and CDR2 YYREEE come from the germline V gene (reference sequence). The CDR3 spans 17 residues. V lost 4 bases and J lost 5; bases outside the gene matches: 8. The CDR3: CASSTGTSGRGAETQYF. CDR3 in DNA: TGTGCCAGCAGCACCGGGACTAGCGGGAGGGGGGCGGAGACCCAGTACTTC. The variable domain in full, completed from reference TRBV5-4 and TRBJ2-5, reads ETGVTQSPTHLIKTRGQQVTLRCSSQSGHNTVSWYQQALGQGPQFIFQYYREEENGRGNFPPRFSGLQFPNYSSELNVNALELDDSALYLCASSTGTSGRGAETQYFGPGTRLLVL.

The CDR3 loop is CASSSRDRWPVERYTF. The CDR3 DNA reads TGTGCCAGCAGCTCCCGGGACAGGTGGCCGGTCGAACGCTACACCTTC. The V call is TRBV7-3, the J call TRBJ1-2, with 8 bases aligning to TRBD1. The V gene end was trimmed by 4 bases and the J gene end by 9 bases; junction bases not matched to a gene: 16. CDR3 length equals 16 residues. The germline CDR1 and CDR2 sequences are SGHTA and FQGTGA. Full variable domain (outside the CDR3, taken from reference TRBV7-3 and TRBJ1-2): GAGVSQTPSNKVTEKGKYVELRCDPISGHTALYWYRQSLGQGPEFLIYFQGTGAADDSGLPNDRFFAVRPEGSVSTLKIQRTERGDSAVYLCASSSRDRWPVERYTFGSGTRLTVV.

The chain joins TRBV2 to TRBJ1-2, with D tentatively TRBD1 (5 bases). Trimming removed 2 bases at V and 5 bases at J, with 15 bases between. Germline-derived CDR1 and CDR2 are SNHLY and FYNNEI. This CDR3 has 15 residues. For the CDR3, the DNA is TGTGCCAGCAGTGAACGCAGGTGGGGGGTATATGGCTACACCTTC. The encoded protein is CASSERRWGVYGYTF. The full variable domain, with the rest looked up from reference TRBV2 and TRBJ1-2, is EPEVTQTPSHQVTQMGQEVILRCVPISNHLYFYWYRQILGQKVEFLVSFYNNEISEKSEIFDDQFSVERPDGSNFTLKIRSTKLEDSAMYFCASSERRWGVYGYTFGSGTRLTVV.

The chain has TRBV28 and TRBJ2-7; D possibly corresponds to TRBD2 (7 bases). With 2 bases removed from V and 0 bases from J, the gap between germline ends came to 14 bases. Germline V gene data show CDR1 as MDHEN and CDR2 as SYDVKM. The length of the CDR3 is 16 residues. The CDR3 protein is CASSLGGAGDSYEQYF. DNA of the CDR3: TGTGCCAGCAGTTTAGGGGGGGCAGGGGACTCCTACGAGCAGTACTTC.

The chain combines TRBV30 with TRBJ2-3, with D unclear. Germline V gives CDR1 GTSNPN, CDR2 SVGIG (reference sequence). The V end was cut by 4 bases, the J end by 0 bases, with 14 bases between. This CDR3 contains 15 residues. Here the CDR3 DNA reads TGTGCCTGGACCAACGGTCCTGAAAGCACAGATACGCAGTATTTT. It encodes CAWTNGPESTDTQYF. Together with reference TRBV30 and TRBJ2-3, the CDR3 gives the full variable domain: SQTIHQWPATLVQPVGSPLSLECTVEGTSNPNLYWYRQAAGRGLQLLFYSVGIGQISSEVPQNLSASRPQDRQFILSSKKLLLSDSGFYLCAWTNGPESTDTQYFGPGTRLTVL.

This clone was counted a few times. This chain links TRBV5-1 with TRBJ2-2; 7 bases align to TRBD2. This CDR3 contains 14 residues. Germline V gene lookup returns CDR1 SGHRS and CDR2 YFSETQ. V gave up 5 bases and J gave up 11 bases; unmatched junction bases: 12. This CDR3 is CASRPRGSGLELFF. The CDR3 coding sequence is TGCGCCAGCAGACCCCGTGGTAGCGGGCTCGAGCTGTTTTTT.

The rearrangement joins TRBV27 to TRBJ2-1; TRBD2 aligns across 16 bases. The ends lost 0 bases at V and 10 bases at J; junction bases unmatched: 6. The CDR3 sequence is 17 residues long. Germline-derived CDR1 and CDR2 are MNHEY and SMNVEV (reference sequence). The CDR3 region is CASSLSGTSGRGGEQFF. The CDR3 bases are TGTGCCAGCAGTTTATCGGGGACTAGCGGGAGGGGCGGGGAGCAGTTCTTC.

Here the CDR3 DNA reads TGTGCCAGCAGTTACCGGGCTAGCGGGGCACAGTTCTTC. Translated, it gives CASSYRASGAQFF. The chain recombines TRBV28 with TRBJ2-1; 9 nucleotides line up with TRBD2. Germline lookup yields CDR1 MDHEN and CDR2 SYDVKM. There are 13 residues in the CDR3. V lost 4 bases, J lost 13 bases, and 8 bases stayed unmatched.

V gene TRBV23-1 combines with J gene TRBJ1-1; D gene ambiguous. TRBV23-1 is treated as an ORF (open reading frame) with a function not yet certain. With 10 bases removed from V and 6 bases from J, the gap between germline ends came to 21 bases. The CDR3 runs 14 residues. CDR3 in amino acids: CATHPPRRWSEAFF. The CDR3 DNA is TGCGCCACCCACCCACCCCGGCGGTGGTCTGAAGCTTTCTTT.

The chain is built from TRBV5-4 and TRBJ1-1; no clear D. There are 14 residues in the CDR3. The germline V gene has CDR1 SGHNT and CDR2 YYREEE (reference sequence). Trimming cost V 4 bases and J 1 base, with 11 bases left between them. The CDR3 is CASSPPAGNTEAFF. In DNA form, the CDR3 reads TGTGCCAGCAGCCCACCCGCGGGGAACACTGAAGCTTTCTTT.

In its sample, this clone was seen once. The chain joins TRBV2 to TRBJ2-7; 7 bases align to TRBD1. Germline CDR1 SNHLY, CDR2 FYNNEI. CDR3 length: 14 amino acids. Trimming removed 6 bases from V and 0 bases from J; junction bases left unmatched: 5. The CDR3 protein is CASRARGSSYEQYF. The CDR3 nucleotides are TGTGCCAGCAGGGCCAGGGGGAGCTCCTACGAGCAGTACTTC.

J is TRBJ2-7 and V is TRBV3-1 (or the pseudogene TRBV3-2), with TRBD2 matching 7 bases. The length of the CDR3 is 11 residues. Germline assignment: CDR1 LGHDT and CDR2 YNNKEL (reference sequence). V lost 4 bases, J lost 6 bases, and 0 bases stayed unmatched. The CDR3, as DNA: TGTGCCAGCAGCCCGGGGGGCGAGCAGTACTTC. This translates into CASSPGGEQYF.

The chain links TRBV6-2 or TRBV6-3 to TRBJ2-7, with D maybe TRBD2 (6 bases). The CDR3 is 15 amino acids. CDR1 and CDR2 from the germline V gene are MNHEY and SVGEGT. V lost 5 bases, J lost 7 bases, and 21 bases lay in between. The CDR3 DNA reads as TGTGCCAGCAGTGACAAACTAGGAGGGGCGGGGGAGCAGTACTTC. The encoded protein is CASSDKLGGAGEQYF.

The chain links TRBV9 to TRBJ2-1; D uncertain. The V end lost 1 base, the J end lost 7 bases, and 12 bases lay between the germline ends. Germline V gene data show CDR1 as SGDLS and CDR2 as YYNGEE. The CDR3 runs 14 residues. CDR3 sequence (DNA): TGTGCCAGCAGCGTATACCCCCCGGGTAATGAGCAGTTCTTC. As protein: CASSVYPPGNEQFF.

The chain employs TRBV6-5 and TRBJ1-1; D unclear. The CDR3 totals 14 residues. The germline CDR1 and CDR2 sequences are MNHEY and SVGAGI. Trimming cost V 5 bases and J 1 base, with 11 bases left between them. Written as DNA, the CDR3 is TGTGCCAGCAGTCTCCTCCCACAGAACACTGAAGCTTTCTTT. Translating it yields CASSLLPQNTEAFF.

The rearrangement links TRBV28 to TRBJ2-3; D not certain. Germline loops: CDR1 MDHEN, CDR2 SYDVKM. The V end was cut by 3 bases, the J end by 6 bases, with 16 bases between. The CDR3 is 15 amino acids. In DNA, the CDR3 is TGTGCCAGCAGTTTGGCCCCCTTGGGCGTGGATACGCAGTATTTT. Translating it yields CASSLAPLGVDTQYF.

For this clone: Other DNA sequences from this sample encode an identical CDR3 as well. The chain employs TRBV28 and TRBJ2-2; no clear D gene. Germline CDR1 and CDR2: MDHEN and SYDVKM. With 3 bases removed from V and 0 bases from J, the gap between germline ends came to 11 bases. The CDR3 is 16 amino acids. The CDR3 loop is CASSLLGSANTGELFF. CDR3 bases: TGTGCCAGCAGTTTGTTGGGCTCCGCGAACACCGGGGAGCTGTTTTTT. Looking up the rest from reference TRBV28 and TRBJ2-2 gives the full variable domain: DVKVTQSSRYLVKRTGEKVFLECVQDMDHENMFWYRQDPGLGLRLIYFSYDVKMKEKGDIPEGYSVSREKKERFSLILESASTNQTSMYLCASSLLGSANTGELFFGEGSRLTVL.

The chain recombines TRBV4-2 with TRBJ2-2; the match to TRBD1 covers 7 bases. The V gene end was trimmed by 4 bases and the J gene end by 3 bases; junction bases not matched to a gene: 8. The germline CDR1 and CDR2 sequences are LGHNA and YNFKEQ. CDR3 size: 16 residues. Here the CDR3 reads CASSRNRGLDTGELFF. In DNA form, the CDR3 reads TGTGCCAGCAGCCGGAACAGGGGCCTGGACACCGGGGAGCTGTTTTTT.

The chain is built from TRBV6-2 or TRBV6-3 and TRBJ2-7, with TRBD2 as a possible D gene (5 bases). V was shortened by 4 bases and J by 0 bases, with 13 bases between the two germline ends. The germline CDR1 and CDR2 sequences are MNHEY and SVGEGT. This CDR3 spans 15 amino acids. This CDR3 reads CASSLRTLSSYEQYF. The CDR3 bases are TGTGCCAGCAGTTTAAGGACTTTAAGCTCCTACGAGCAGTACTTC.

This clone has only one observation. J is TRBJ2-2 and V is TRBV3-1 (or the pseudogene TRBV3-2); 9 nucleotides match TRBD1. After removal of 1 base from V and 2 bases from J, the junction contained 2 bases not matched to a gene. The CDR3 covers 16 residues. CDR1 is LGHDT, CDR2 YNNKEL, per germline (reference sequence). In DNA, the CDR3 is TGTGCCAGCAGCCAAGGGACAGGGGTTAACACCGGGGAGCTGTTTTTT. It encodes CASSQGTGVNTGELFF.

This clone has only one observation. The genes are TRBV30 and TRBJ1-2, with 7 bases matching TRBD1. In germline, CDR1 is GTSNPN, CDR2 SVGIG (reference sequence). The CDR3 is 15 amino acids. V shed 2 bases, J shed 8 bases, and the junction held 14 bases outside the gene matches. CDR3 sequence reads: CAWSLVPPTGVGYTF. CDR3 DNA: TGTGCCTGGAGTCTCGTCCCCCCAACAGGGGTGGGCTACACCTTC.

The CDR3 DNA is TGTGCCAGCAGCTGGGGACTAGCGGGATCACAGGGGGAGACCCAGTACTTC. This codes for CASSWGLAGSQGETQYF. The J gene is TRBJ2-5, the V gene TRBV5-8; 13 bases agree with TRBD2. The J segment lost 5 bases and the V segment lost 3 bases, leaving 10 bases of the junction unmatched. Germline V gives CDR1 SGHTS, CDR2 YDEGEE. This CDR3 region has 17 residues. The complete variable domain, with remaining parts taken from reference TRBV5-8 and TRBJ2-5, reads EAGVTQSPTHLIKTRGQQATLRCSPISGHTSVYWYQQALGLGLQFLLWYDEGEERNRGNFPPRFSGRQFPNYSSELNVNALELEDSALYLCASSWGLAGSQGETQYFGPGTRLLVL.

The CDR3 nucleotides read TGTGCCTGGGGGACTCCCTTATGGAATGAGCAGTTCTTC. It yields the protein CAWGTPLWNEQFF. This rearrangement joins TRBV7-6 to TRBJ2-1, with a possible D match to TRBD2 (6 bases). CDR1 is SGHVS, CDR2 FNYEAQ, per germline. V lost 11 bases and J lost 7, with 18 bases in between. This CDR3 has 13 amino acids.

V gene TRBV5-8 combines with J gene TRBJ2-5, with TRBD2 matching 12 bases. Germline V gene sequence: CDR1 SGHTS, CDR2 YDEGEE. This CDR3 comprises 15 residues. V shed 5 bases and J 2 bases; nucleotides not matched to a gene: 4. CDR3 coding DNA: TGTGCCAGCAGATCTAGCGGGAGGGGTCAAGAGACCCAGTACTTC. This sequence encodes CASRSSGRGQETQYF.

The chain combines TRBV3-1 (or the pseudogene TRBV3-2) with TRBJ2-1, with 10 bases identical to TRBD2. Germline CDR1 and CDR2: LGHDT and YNNKEL (reference sequence). Trimming at V came to 4 bases and at J to 9 bases, leaving 9 bases not matched to a gene. The CDR3 loop spans 15 amino acids. The CDR3 spells CASSLSSGRGGEQFF. CDR3 bases: TGTGCCAGCAGCCTCTCGAGCGGGAGGGGGGGTGAGCAGTTCTTC.

The chain uses TRBV6-2 or TRBV6-3 and TRBJ2-7; tentatively, D is TRBD1 (6 bases). V lost 6 bases, J lost 1 base, and 19 bases lay in between. In germline, CDR1 is MNHEY, CDR2 SVGEGT. This CDR3 is built from 16 residues. This CDR3 reads CASSPTGRGRSYEQYF. The CDR3 bases are TGTGCCAGCAGCCCTACAGGGCGAGGTCGATCCTACGAGCAGTACTTC.